The 14 T cell receptor beta chains below come from one sample, sequenced in a study of T cells in Graves' hyperthyroidism and ophthalmopathy. The TCR beta CDR3 regions underwent amplification using RNA transcripts as the source. The TCR CDR3 first-round RT-PCR relied on the HTBI primer set. TCRdb called the multiplex PCR reads again in MiXCR, with one record for every CDR3 protein. The table includes 300,000 to 500,000 distinct CDR3 sequences, more than 13% detected once. The specimen was blood. These TCRs come from a woman aged 25-40 years with Graves' hyperthyroidism.

The chain links TRBV20-1 to TRBJ2-7; 9 bases map to TRBD2. Germline-derived CDR1 and CDR2 are DFQATT and SNEGSKA (reference sequence). This CDR3 is built from 15 residues. Germline trimming cut 6 bases from V and 2 bases from J; bases unmatched to any gene: 11. DNA of the CDR3: TGCAGTGCCGCCAGGGGACTAGCCCGAGCCTACGAGCAGTACTTC. The encoded protein is CSAARGLARAYEQYF.

This clonotype was counted a few times. The J gene is TRBJ2-2, the V gene TRBV6-5; TRBD2 might be the D (5 bases). The CDR3 has 14 amino acids. From germline, CDR1 is MNHEY and CDR2 SVGAGI. Deletions cut 6 bases from V and 3 bases from J, with 11 bases between. The CDR3 DNA reads as TGTGCCAGCAGAGAGGGAGACTACACCGGGGAGCTGTTTTTT. This gives the protein CASREGDYTGELFF.

The sample holds many counts of this clonotype. V is TRBV6-1 and J is TRBJ1-5; D gene uncertain. Germline V lookup: CDR1 MNHNS, CDR2 SASEGT. The V end lost 1 base, the J end lost 0 bases, and 1 base lay between the germline ends. The CDR3 consists of 13 residues. The CDR3 coding sequence is TGTGCCAGCAGTGAAGTTAGCAATCAGCCCCAGCATTTT. Encoded protein: CASSEVSNQPQHF.

This clonotype was observed a handful of times. The genes are TRBV6-2 or TRBV6-3 and TRBJ2-7, with 7 bases matching TRBD2. V lost 8 bases, J lost 3 bases, and 10 bases stayed unmatched. Germline loops: CDR1 MNHEY, CDR2 SVGEGT. This CDR3 has 14 residues. The CDR3 DNA sequence: TGTGCCAGCGGAGCCTGGGAGCGGGACTACGAGCAGTACTTC. Encoded protein: CASGAWERDYEQYF.

As regards this clonotype: Just one base apart from a much larger clone, this may be a read error. The V gene is TRBV24-1, the J gene TRBJ2-1; 13 bases line up with TRBD2. The J call may be wrong; the DNA end is better matched by TRBJ2-7. Germline CDR1 is KGHDR and CDR2 is SFDVKD. This CDR3 contains 20 residues. For the CDR3, the DNA is TGTGCCACCAGTGACCACGGACTAGCGGGAGACGGGAGGGGTTACAATGAGCAGTACTTC. Amino acids: CATSDHGLAGDGRGYNEQYF.

This chain uses TRBV28 with TRBJ1-2, with D possibly TRBD1 on 6 matching bases. The CDR3 length is 14 residues. CDR1 is MDHEN, CDR2 SYDVKM, per germline. The V and J ends lost 6 bases and 7 bases respectively, with 18 bases between them. This CDR3 reads CASSLETGQGGYTF. CDR3 nucleotides: TGTGCCAGCAGCCTTGAAACAGGGCAGGGTGGCTACACCTTC.

As concerns this clonotype: It may be a read error: a sequence one base away is much more abundant. The chain is built from TRBV28 and TRBJ2-1, with 11 positions matching TRBD2. V lost 5 bases to trimming and J lost 5 bases; unmatched junction nucleotides: 8. Germline-derived CDR1 and CDR2 are MDHEN and SYDVKM. The CDR3 contains 16 residues. CDR3: CASSDLAGGQDNEQFF. For the CDR3, the DNA is TGTGCCAGCAGTGACTTAGCGGGAGGGCAGGACAATGAGCAGTTCTTC.

The chain carries TRBV5-1 and TRBJ2-2; tentative D call: TRBD2 (5 bases). From germline, CDR1 is SGHRS and CDR2 YFSETQ. Trimming removed 2 bases from V and 4 bases from J, with 12 bases in between. This CDR3 is 15 amino acids long. The CDR3 protein is CASSFRGPGTGELFF. As DNA, the CDR3 is TGCGCCAGCAGCTTCAGAGGGCCGGGCACCGGGGAGCTGTTTTTT.

Concerning this clonotype: One end of the junction fails to match germline, which may point to a read error. The CDR3 DNA is TGCAGCGTTAGTCAGGGAGGCACTGGAGCTTTCTTT. Its translation is CSVSQGGTGAFF. This sequence joins TRBV29-1 and TRBJ1-1; maybe TRBD1 (5 bases). The CDR3 spans 12 residues. The V gene's germline CDR1 is SQVTM and CDR2 ANQGSEA.

This clonotype was seen many times. The J gene is TRBJ2-2, the V gene TRBV12-3 or TRBV12-4; TRBD2 matches 11 bases. The J segment lost 5 bases and the V segment lost 5 bases, leaving 13 bases of the junction unmatched. The CDR3 is made up of 18 amino acids. Written as DNA, the CDR3 is TGTGCCAGCAGTGTCCGGGACAGGCGACTAGCGGGAACCGGGGAGCTGTTTTTT. It translates to CASSVRDRRLAGTGELFF.

This clonotype was recorded many times. CDR3 protein: CASSLSQTVYEQYF. Here the CDR3 DNA reads TGTGCCAGCAGCCTCTCCCAGACGGTCTACGAGCAGTACTTC. V is TRBV27 and J is TRBJ2-7; no definite D call. This CDR3 is built from 14 residues. Germline-derived CDR1 and CDR2 are MNHEY and SMNVEV (reference sequence). Trimming removed 6 bases at V and 3 bases at J, with 15 bases between.

This clonotype was detected a few times. The chain carries TRBV28 and TRBJ1-5, with D perhaps TRBD1 (6 bases). Trimming left V 4 bases short and J 11 bases short, with 15 bases between. The CDR3 extends over 13 amino acids. Germline V gene lookup returns CDR1 MDHEN and CDR2 SYDVKM. CDR3 nucleotide sequence: TGTGCCAGCAGTTCAAGCAGGGGCCTGGCCCAGCATTTT. This gives the protein CASSSSRGLAQHF.

This clonotype turned up a few times. The gene calls are TRBV7-8 and TRBJ2-5, with D perhaps matching TRBD1 (6 bases). CDR3 length: 15 residues. Trimming left V 4 bases short and J 5 bases short, with 17 bases between. Germline CDR1 and CDR2: SGHVS and FQNEAQ. The CDR3 region is CASSSPRERGETQYF. The CDR3 DNA reads as TGTGCCAGCAGCTCACCGCGTGAAAGGGGGGAGACCCAGTACTTC.

The gene calls are TRBV9 and TRBJ1-2, with 9 bases lining up with TRBD1. V trimming: 0 bases; J trimming: 3 bases; junction bases outside the gene matches: 6. Germline CDR1 SGDLS, CDR2 YYNGEE. The length of the CDR3 is 16 residues. CDR3 coding DNA: TGTGCCAGCAGCGTAGGACAGGGGGGTTATGACTATGGCTACACCTTC. It specifies CASSVGQGGYDYGYTF.